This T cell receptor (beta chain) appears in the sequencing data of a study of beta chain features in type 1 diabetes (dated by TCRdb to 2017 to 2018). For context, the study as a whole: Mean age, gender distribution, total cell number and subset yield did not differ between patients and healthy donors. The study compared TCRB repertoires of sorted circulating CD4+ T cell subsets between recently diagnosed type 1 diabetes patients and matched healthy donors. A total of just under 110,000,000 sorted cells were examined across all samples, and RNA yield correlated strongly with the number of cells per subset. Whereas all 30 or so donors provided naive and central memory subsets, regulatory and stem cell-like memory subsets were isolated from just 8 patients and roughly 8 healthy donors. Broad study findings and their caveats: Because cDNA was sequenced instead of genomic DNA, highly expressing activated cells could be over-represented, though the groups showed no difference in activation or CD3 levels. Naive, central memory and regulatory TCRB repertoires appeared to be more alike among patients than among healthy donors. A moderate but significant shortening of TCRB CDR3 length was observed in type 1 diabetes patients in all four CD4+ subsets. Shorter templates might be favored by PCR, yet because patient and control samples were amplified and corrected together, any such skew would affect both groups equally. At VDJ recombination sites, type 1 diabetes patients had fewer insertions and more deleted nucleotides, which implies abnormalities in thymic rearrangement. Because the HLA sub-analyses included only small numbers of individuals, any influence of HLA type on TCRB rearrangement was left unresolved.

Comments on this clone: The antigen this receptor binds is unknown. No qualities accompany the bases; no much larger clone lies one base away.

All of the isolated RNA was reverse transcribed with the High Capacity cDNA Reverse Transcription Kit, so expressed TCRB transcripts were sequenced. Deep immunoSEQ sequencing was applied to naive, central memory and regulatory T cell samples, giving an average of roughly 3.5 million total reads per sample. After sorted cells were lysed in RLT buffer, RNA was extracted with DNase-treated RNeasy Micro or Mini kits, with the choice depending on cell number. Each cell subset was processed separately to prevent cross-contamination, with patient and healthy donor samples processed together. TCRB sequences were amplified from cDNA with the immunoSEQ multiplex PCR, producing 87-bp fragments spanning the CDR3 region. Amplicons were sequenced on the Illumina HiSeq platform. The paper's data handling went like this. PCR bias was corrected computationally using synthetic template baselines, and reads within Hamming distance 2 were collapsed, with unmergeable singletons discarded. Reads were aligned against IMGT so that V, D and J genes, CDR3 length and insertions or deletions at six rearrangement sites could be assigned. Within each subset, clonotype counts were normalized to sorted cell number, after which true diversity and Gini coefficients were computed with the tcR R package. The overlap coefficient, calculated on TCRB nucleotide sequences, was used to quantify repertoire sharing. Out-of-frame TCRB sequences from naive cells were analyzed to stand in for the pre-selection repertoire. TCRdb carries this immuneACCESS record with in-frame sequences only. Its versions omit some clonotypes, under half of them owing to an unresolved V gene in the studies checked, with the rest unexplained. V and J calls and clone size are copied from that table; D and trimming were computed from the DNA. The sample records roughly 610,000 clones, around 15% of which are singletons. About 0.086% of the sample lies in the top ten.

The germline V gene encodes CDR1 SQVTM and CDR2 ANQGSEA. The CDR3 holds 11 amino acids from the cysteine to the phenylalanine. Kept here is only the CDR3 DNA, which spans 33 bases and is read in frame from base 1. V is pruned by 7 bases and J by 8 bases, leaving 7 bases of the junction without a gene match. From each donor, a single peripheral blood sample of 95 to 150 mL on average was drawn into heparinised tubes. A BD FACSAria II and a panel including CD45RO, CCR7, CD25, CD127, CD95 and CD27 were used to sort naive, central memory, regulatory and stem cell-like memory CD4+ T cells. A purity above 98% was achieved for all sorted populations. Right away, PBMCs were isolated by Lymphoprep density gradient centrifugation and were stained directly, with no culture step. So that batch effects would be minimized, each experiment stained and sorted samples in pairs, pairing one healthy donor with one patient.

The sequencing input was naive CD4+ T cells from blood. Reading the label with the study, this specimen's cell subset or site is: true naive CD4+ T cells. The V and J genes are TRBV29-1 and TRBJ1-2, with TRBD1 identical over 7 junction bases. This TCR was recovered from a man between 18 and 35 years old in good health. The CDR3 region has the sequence CSGEGQRGYTF. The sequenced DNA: TGCAGCGGCGAGGGACAGCGAGGCTACACCTTC.